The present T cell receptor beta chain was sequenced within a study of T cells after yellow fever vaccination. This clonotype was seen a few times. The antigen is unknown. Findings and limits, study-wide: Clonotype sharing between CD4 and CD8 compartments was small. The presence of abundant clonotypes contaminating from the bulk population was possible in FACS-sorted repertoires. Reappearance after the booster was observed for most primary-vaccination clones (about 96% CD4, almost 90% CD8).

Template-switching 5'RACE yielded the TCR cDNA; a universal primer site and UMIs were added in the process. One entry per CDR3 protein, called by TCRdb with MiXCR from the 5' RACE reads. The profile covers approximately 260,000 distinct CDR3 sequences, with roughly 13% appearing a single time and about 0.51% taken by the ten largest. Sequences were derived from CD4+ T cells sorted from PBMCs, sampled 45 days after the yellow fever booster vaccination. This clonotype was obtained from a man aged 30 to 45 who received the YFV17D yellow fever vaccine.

CDR3 amino acids: CASSQEWTVSYEQYF. The CDR3 coding sequence is TGCGCCAGCAGCCAAGAGTGGACGGTCTCCTACGAGCAGTACTTC. The chain links TRBV4-1 to TRBJ2-7; D unclear. The V and J ends lost 0 bases and 0 bases respectively, with 9 bases between them. Germline V gives CDR1 MGHRA, CDR2 YSYEKL. There are 15 residues in the CDR3.